This T cell receptor beta chain was sequenced for a study of blood T cells in healthy people across ages. Study as a whole: About one barcoded beta molecule was captured per two T cells (by template switching).

This clonotype has a handful of counts. CDR1 and CDR2 (germline): SEHNR, FQNEAQ (reference sequence). V was trimmed by 7 bases and J by 7 bases, leaving 20 bases between them. The CDR3 extends over 14 amino acids. For the second PCR, which ran for roughly 6 to 12 cycles, a sample-barcoded 5' primer and a J-beta primer mix were used. Via MiXCR, TCRdb re-called the 5' RACE reads, giving one row per CDR3 protein. The sample yields 700,000 to 850,000 distinct CDR3 sequences, around 34% seen once. This chain uses TRBV7-9 with TRBJ2-7; D possibly matches TRBD1 or TRBD2 (6 bases each). The sample consisted of blood. The sequence derives from a man between 18 and 29 years old in good health. CDR3 sequence: CASTSSSGAGEQYF. CDR3 sequence (DNA): TGTGCCAGCACCTCCTCTTCGGGGGCTGGTGAGCAGTACTTC.